Here is one TCR beta chain with its context. The clone's antigen remains unknown. No much larger clone exists at a distance of one base, and base qualities are not known. From cysteine to phenylalanine, the CDR3 is 15 amino acids long. Only the CDR3 DNA stays, 45 bases, in frame from base 1. Trimming removed 3 bases from V and 3 bases from J; the gene matches leave 7 bases unexplained. CDR1 SGHTA and CDR2 FQGNSA are derived from the germline V gene. This sample stems from a study of T cells in localized non-small cell lung cancer (TCRdb year 2020). Some background on the complete study: The study examined T cell repertoires in a few hundred patients with early-stage NSCLC and compared tumors with uninvolved tumor-adjacent lungs. The cohort was made up of hundreds of treatment-naive NSCLC patients whose localized lung tumors had been resected. NSCLC patients had a mean age of approximately 72 years, and 129 were male and 85 to 110 female.

The immunoSEQ Assay was used to sequence TCR beta CDR3 regions from DNA. The original pipeline was this. T cell density was computed as TCR beta template counts normalized to usable DNA estimated by amplifying housekeeping genes. Richness was estimated using the preseqR package, with extrapolation to 400,000 templates for PBMC samples and to 120,000 templates for tissue samples. Clonality was defined by subtracting Pielou's evenness from one. To identify tissue-enriched TCRs, differential abundance testing was run on productive amino-acid clonotypes with a minimum total count of 5 and an alpha of 0.1. The Jaccard Index and the Morisita Overlap Index were used to measure how much the repertoires overlapped between compartments. GLIPH clustered TCR beta CDR3s with public tetramer-defined viral CDR3s; viral motifs required at least three viral sequences plus V-gene enrichment. The clones in this table, taken by TCRdb from immuneACCESS, are in-frame only. Not every clone is retained; where verified, under half of the shortfall comes from an unresolved V gene, and the cause of the rest is unknown. That table furnishes V, J and clone size, whereas the DNA furnished D and trimming. The sample has approximately 40,000 clones on record, around 86% of them singletons. The ten largest make up approximately 3.6% of the sample.

On the study overall, not on this receptor specifically: A median of 57 of the top 100 tumor clones turned up in the paired uninvolved adjacent lung, and 25 to 35 of those clones also ranked among the top 100 of that same adjacent lung. Multi-region tumor sequencing was not performed, so intratumor heterogeneity could not be excluded. Because of the exploratory design, TCR variables were selected using unadjusted p-values without false-discovery rate correction. Uninvolved tumor-adjacent lung showed the highest T cell clonality, higher than tumor, which suggests more focused antigenic responses in the uninvolved tumor-adjacent lung. Longer overall survival was associated with higher T cell density in blood, whereas shorter survival was associated with higher clonality in adjacent lung.

At diagnosis, tumor, uninvolved tumor-adjacent lung and peripheral blood were collected and then preserved as a mix of FFPE and fresh-frozen material. For TCR repertoire profiling, blood samples were analyzed as peripheral blood mononuclear cells. The receptor comes from a man aged 18 to 50 with stage I lung adenocarcinoma. The specimen was peripheral blood, collected before any cancer treatment. The chain uses TRBV7-2 and TRBJ1-2; TRBD1 fits 7 bases in the junction. The base sequence is TGTGCCAGCAGCTTGGAATCCGGGACAGACTATGGCTACACCTTC. It encodes CASSLESGTDYGYTF.